The 30 T cell receptor beta chains below come from one sample, sequenced in a study of beta chain features in type 1 diabetes. Broader study findings: Shorter TCRB CDR3s, moderately but significantly so, marked every one of the four CD4+ subsets in Type 1 diabetes patients.

These receptors' antigens are unknown. The study reverse transcribed the entire isolated RNA, so it sequenced expressed TCRB transcripts. Clones were read by immunoSEQ multiplex PCR, and TCRdb kept only the in-frame ones, dropping some. Of hundreds of thousands of clones detected, 11% to 15% appear once; the ten largest clones hold 0.035% to 0.045%. Specimen: naive CD4+ T cells from blood. The receptors come from a young man with type 1 diabetes.

The V call is TRBV11-2, the J call TRBJ2-5; D perhaps matches TRBD1 (6 bases). The CDR3 is 15 residues long. Trimming took 2 bases from V and 2 from J, leaving 12 bases between them. Germline values: CDR1 SGHAT, CDR2 FQNNGV. CDR3 amino acids: CASSLSGQTQETQYF. The CDR3 coding sequence is TGTGCCAGCAGCTTATCGGGACAAACTCAAGAGACCCAGTACTTC.

This clone was observed a few times. The chain joins TRBV28 to TRBJ2-7, with TRBD2 identical over 13 bases. Unmatched junction bases numbered 0, after V lost 5 bases and J lost 2 bases. The germline V gene has CDR1 MDHEN and CDR2 SYDVKM. The CDR3 loop spans 14 amino acids. CDR3 nucleotides: TGTGCCAGCAGTACTAGCGGGGGGGCCTACGAGCAGTACTTC. It encodes CASSTSGGAYEQYF.

This clone was seen more than once but under ten times. The chain recombines TRBV4-3 with TRBJ2-7; 8 bases are a match to TRBD1. The trim removed 4 bases at V and 4 bases at J, leaving 6 bases unmatched. The germline gives CDR1 LGHNA, CDR2 YSLEER. This CDR3 contains 14 residues. The CDR3 nucleotides read TGCGCCAGCAGCCGATCACAGGGGGTATACGAGCAGTACTTC. Amino acid sequence: CASSRSQGVYEQYF.

The gene calls are TRBV28 and TRBJ2-1, with D tentatively TRBD2 (6 bases). V was clipped by 7 bases and J by 5 bases, with 9 bases between them. This CDR3 is 12 amino acids long. Germline assignment: CDR1 MDHEN and CDR2 SYDVKM. The CDR3 loop is CASMLAHNEQFF. The CDR3 DNA follows: TGTGCCAGCATGCTAGCGCACAATGAGCAGTTCTTC.

This chain connects TRBV9 to TRBJ1-6; D not resolved. The germline V gene has CDR1 SGDLS and CDR2 YYNGEE. This CDR3 has 12 amino acids. V dropped 3 bases and J dropped 11 bases, with 9 bases sitting between them. CDR3 sequence reads: CASSAPSTPLHF. The CDR3 DNA reads TGTGCCAGCAGCGCCCCCAGTACACCCCTCCACTTT.

The chain has TRBV9 and TRBJ2-5, with 8 bases lining up with TRBD1. The CDR3 loop spans 14 amino acids. J gave up 3 bases and V 4 bases, and 5 bases lay outside the gene matches. Germline V gene lookup returns CDR1 SGDLS and CDR2 YYNGEE. CDR3 nucleotide sequence: TGTGCCAGCAGCCCAAAGGACAGGGAAGAGACCCAGTACTTC. Translating it yields CASSPKDREETQYF.

The genes are TRBV29-1 and TRBJ2-3; a possible D gene is TRBD2 (5 bases). The CDR3 extends over 13 amino acids. V was cut by 7 bases and J by 2 bases, with 13 bases left in between. CDR1 SQVTM and CDR2 ANQGSEA come from the germline V gene. The CDR3 DNA reads TGCAGCGCCAGAGGGTCGTACACAGATACGCAGTATTTT. Protein product: CSARGSYTDTQYF.

This clone was recorded a few times. The rearrangement links TRBV5-4 to TRBJ1-5; 9 positions agree with TRBD1. The CDR3 consists of 15 residues. V shed 4 bases and J 5 bases; nucleotides not matched to a gene: 7. CDR1 and CDR2 (germline): SGHNT, YYREEE (reference sequence). The CDR3 DNA reads TGTGCCAGCAGCCGGGGACAGGGATTCGATCAGCCCCAGCATTTT. Translating gives CASSRGQGFDQPQHF.

In its sample, this clone was seen a few times. The chain recombines TRBV4-1 with TRBJ1-5, with D tentatively TRBD1 (5 bases). V gave up 0 bases and J gave up 6 bases, with 21 bases separating them. The CDR3 loop spans 18 amino acids. Germline CDR1 and CDR2: MGHRA and YSYEKL. This CDR3 reads CASSQEGTGWDGGQPQHF. DNA of the CDR3: TGCGCCAGCAGCCAAGAGGGGACGGGGTGGGATGGAGGTCAGCCCCAGCATTTT.

The chain couples TRBV30 to TRBJ2-1, with D maybe TRBD2 (5 bases). With 3 bases removed from V and 8 bases from J, the gap between germline ends came to 20 bases. Germline V gene sequence: CDR1 GTSNPN, CDR2 SVGIG (reference sequence). The CDR3 runs to 15 residues. CDR3 DNA sequence: TGTGCCTGGAGAGAATCTAGCTCATCTGTCCATGAGCAGTTCTTC. Translating gives CAWRESSSSVHEQFF.

The gene calls are TRBV18 and TRBJ2-3; no reliable D call. The V end lost 2 bases, the J end lost 4 bases, and 10 bases lay between the germline ends. Germline CDR1 and CDR2: KGHSH and LQKENI. The CDR3 has 14 residues. Written as DNA, the CDR3 is TGTGCCAGCTCACCATTGAGCGAGTCAGATACGCAGTATTTT. It yields the protein CASSPLSESDTQYF.

The chain couples TRBV30 to TRBJ2-5; 9 bases are shared with TRBD1. The CDR3 contains 12 residues. J lost 5 bases, V lost 5 bases, and 3 bases had no gene match. Germline assignment: CDR1 GTSNPN and CDR2 SVGIG (reference sequence). The CDR3 region is CAWYRGQETQYF. The CDR3 DNA reads as TGTGCCTGGTACAGGGGGCAGGAGACCCAGTACTTC.

The rearrangement links TRBV11-3 to TRBJ2-1; D uncertain. Germline loops: CDR1 SGHNT, CDR2 YENEEA. The germline V and J ends were trimmed by 5 bases and 0 bases, with 8 bases remaining between them. The CDR3 length is 14 residues. Here the CDR3 reads CASSESSSYNEQFF. In DNA form, the CDR3 reads TGTGCCAGCAGCGAAAGTAGCTCCTACAATGAGCAGTTCTTC.

This clone was counted between two and nine times. V is TRBV25-1 and J is TRBJ1-4, with D unresolved. The CDR3 length is 13 residues. From germline, CDR1 is MGHDK and CDR2 SYGVNS. V gave up 5 bases and J gave up 0 bases, with 4 bases separating them. The CDR3 sequence is CASSRSTNEKLFF. The CDR3 DNA follows: TGTGCCAGCAGTCGTTCAACTAATGAAAAACTGTTTTTT.

V gene TRBV29-1 combines with J gene TRBJ2-1; possibly TRBD1 for D (5 bases). CDR3 length: 13 amino acids. Germline loops: CDR1 SQVTM, CDR2 ANQGSEA. Trimming took 2 bases from V and 5 from J, leaving 10 bases between them. The CDR3 DNA follows: TGCAGCGTTGAACCCTCGACAGACAATGAGCAGTTCTTC. This sequence encodes CSVEPSTDNEQFF.

The chain is built from TRBV11-3 and TRBJ2-1, with 8 bases lining up with TRBD2. J was trimmed by 7 bases and V by 0 bases; bases with no gene match: 8. CDR1 and CDR2 from the germline V gene are SGHNT and YENEEA. The CDR3 has 16 residues. The CDR3: CASSLDSGERSNEQFF. The CDR3 nucleotides are TGTGCCAGCAGCTTAGATAGCGGGGAGAGGTCAAATGAGCAGTTCTTC.

This clone was picked up a small number of times. The chain joins TRBV4-3 to TRBJ1-2; TRBD1 is a possible D gene (5 bases). The CDR3 covers 14 residues. Trimming left V 5 bases short and J 2 bases short, with 12 bases between. Germline CDR1 LGHNA, CDR2 YSLEER. CDR3 region: CASSSSRENYGYTF. The CDR3 DNA sequence: TGCGCCAGCAGCTCAAGCAGGGAGAACTATGGCTACACCTTC.

The chain employs TRBV9 and TRBJ2-7, with 9 bases matching TRBD1. CDR1 and CDR2 from the germline V gene are SGDLS and YYNGEE. V shed 4 bases, J shed 4 bases, and the junction held 6 bases outside the gene matches. The CDR3 loop spans 14 amino acids. The CDR3 is CASSRGDREYEQYF. The CDR3 nucleotides are TGTGCCAGCAGCAGAGGGGACAGGGAGTACGAGCAGTACTTC.

This clone was seen more than once but under ten times. The chain uses TRBV5-4 and TRBJ2-2; 9 bases align to TRBD1. V was pared by 5 bases and J by 4 bases, with 9 bases of the junction left unmatched. The CDR3 contains 16 residues. Germline V CDR1 and CDR2: SGHNT, YYREEE (reference sequence). CDR3 amino acids: CASRAPGQGPTGELFF. In nucleotides, the CDR3 is TGTGCCAGCAGAGCTCCGGGACAGGGACCCACCGGGGAGCTGTTTTTT.

This sequence joins TRBV5-6 and TRBJ2-3; D call uncertain. CDR3 length equals 14 residues. The V and J ends lost 2 bases and 3 bases respectively, with 10 bases between them. Germline V gives CDR1 SGHDT, CDR2 YYEEEE. DNA for the CDR3: TGTGCCAGCAGCTTCCCTCAGAGTACAGATACGCAGTATTTT. Translation: CASSFPQSTDTQYF.

This clone was counted only a few times. This rearrangement joins TRBV25-1 to TRBJ1-5; no clear D. Trimming left V 1 base short and J 9 bases short, with 16 bases between. CDR1 and CDR2 from the germline V gene are MGHDK and SYGVNS. This CDR3 has 15 residues. The CDR3 here is CASSESKGPRGPQHF. CDR3 bases: TGTGCCAGCAGTGAATCTAAGGGCCCACGAGGGCCCCAGCATTTT.

A few counts support this clone. The chain employs TRBV5-5 and TRBJ1-1; 9 positions agree with TRBD1. V dropped 0 bases and J dropped 4; count of bases not matched to a gene: 1. Germline-derived CDR1 and CDR2 are SGHKS and YYEKEE (reference sequence). This CDR3 region has 14 residues. As DNA, the CDR3 is TGTGCCAGCAGCTTGGTGGACAGGGGCACTGAAGCTTTCTTT. It is translated as CASSLVDRGTEAFF. The full variable domain, with the rest looked up from reference TRBV5-5 and TRBJ1-1, is DAGVTQSPTHLIKTRGQQVTLRCSPISGHKSVSWYQQVLGQGPQFIFQYYEKEERGRGNFPDRFSARQFPNYSSELNVNALLLGDSALYLCASSLVDRGTEAFFGQGTRLTVV.

This clone has just a few counts. The chain has TRBV9 and TRBJ2-5, with D possibly TRBD1 on 6 matching bases. Trimming stripped 0 bases from V and 7 bases from J, with 10 bases between. The V gene's germline CDR1 is SGDLS and CDR2 YYNGEE. The CDR3 contains 13 residues. CDR3 sequence reads: CASSVEKGGTQYF. DNA of the CDR3: TGTGCCAGCAGCGTAGAGAAAGGGGGGACCCAGTACTTC.

The J gene is TRBJ1-1, the V gene TRBV4-2; the D gene is possibly TRBD1 (6 bases). V shed 0 bases and J shed 3 bases, with 11 bases lying between them. This CDR3 is 15 amino acids long. Germline V gives CDR1 LGHNA, CDR2 YNFKEQ. CDR3 sequence reads: CASSQDRGGDTEAFF. The DNA for the CDR3 is TGTGCCAGCAGCCAAGATCGAGGGGGTGACACTGAAGCTTTCTTT.

This chain joins TRBV27 and TRBJ2-3, with 7 bases aligning to TRBD2. With V trimmed by 1 base and J by 4 bases, 5 bases remained unmatched. Germline V gene lookup returns CDR1 MNHEY and CDR2 SMNVEV (reference sequence). This CDR3 has 15 residues. CDR3 DNA sequence: TGTGCCAGCAGTTTATACCCGGGGGGTGCAGATACGCAGTATTTT. Its translation is CASSLYPGGADTQYF.

The chain has TRBV11-1 and TRBJ2-7, with D tentatively TRBD1 (6 bases). CDR3 size: 13 residues. The V end was cut by 4 bases, the J end by 3 bases, with 10 bases between. Germline CDR1 is SGHAT and CDR2 is FQDESV (reference sequence). The CDR3 DNA reads as TGTGCCAGCAGCTCGACAGGTATCTACGAGCAGTACTTC. This sequence encodes CASSSTGIYEQYF.

This clone was observed a handful of times. This chain links TRBV30 with TRBJ2-1; 7 bases agree with TRBD1. CDR3 length equals 13 residues. Germline CDR1 is GTSNPN and CDR2 is SVGIG (reference sequence). After removal of 5 bases from V and 9 bases from J, the junction contained 10 bases not matched to a gene. CDR3 loop: CAWRGQLVGEQFF. DNA for the CDR3: TGTGCCTGGCGGGGACAGTTGGTCGGTGAGCAGTTCTTC. Full variable domain (missing parts from reference TRBV30 and TRBJ2-1): SQTIHQWPATLVQPVGSPLSLECTVEGTSNPNLYWYRQAAGRGLQLLFYSVGIGQISSEVPQNLSASRPQDRQFILSSKKLLLSDSGFYLCAWRGQLVGEQFFGPGTRLTVL.

This chain joins TRBV2 and TRBJ2-1; 7 bases are shared with TRBD1. Germline V gene data show CDR1 as SNHLY and CDR2 as FYNNEI. The V gene end was trimmed by 5 bases and the J gene end by 9 bases; junction bases not matched to a gene: 10. CDR3 length equals 14 residues. The CDR3 sequence is CASSPTAGGREQFF. In DNA form, the CDR3 reads TGTGCCAGCAGTCCCACTGCAGGGGGTCGTGAGCAGTTCTTC.

The V call is TRBV6-5, the J call TRBJ1-6, with 12 bases fitting TRBD1. V gave up 0 bases and J gave up 9 bases; unmatched junction bases: 0. Germline V gene data show CDR1 as MNHEY and CDR2 as SVGAGI. The CDR3 runs to 15 residues. In DNA, the CDR3 is TGTGCCAGCAGTTACTCGGGACAGGGGGCTTCACCCCTCCACTTT. Protein: CASSYSGQGASPLHF.

Here the CDR3 DNA reads TGCAGCGCACTAGCGGGAGGCCGGGGAGAGACCCAGTACTTC. Residues: CSALAGGRGETQYF. This chain links TRBV29-1 with TRBJ2-5; 12 bases fit TRBD2. The CDR3 contains 14 residues. Losses at the gene ends were 7 bases for V and 4 bases for J; bases not matched to a gene: 7. Per the germline V gene, CDR1 is SQVTM and CDR2 is ANQGSEA. The full variable domain, its missing parts supplied by reference TRBV29-1 and TRBJ2-5, is SAVISQKPSRDICQRGTSLTIQCQVDSQVTMMFWYRQQPGQSLTLIATANQGSEATYESGFVIDKFPISRPNLTFSTLTVSNMSPEDSSIYLCSALAGGRGETQYFGPGTRLLVL.